The clone carrying this T cell receptor beta chain was counted many times. Its antigen is unidentified. The sample comes from a study of molecular identifiers for immune sequencing clone quantification. Study-wide context: With replicates, the RNA of about 21,000 or 97,000 naive CD8 cells was split five ways and four were sequenced. Study-wide results and caveats: Identical barcode-sharing TCR molecules could lead to underestimated sizes for highly expanded clones. Jurkat TCR RNA spiked in from one cell reportedly remained identifiable amid roughly 910,000 naive cells. In naive cells, clones above 20 RNA copies held under 1% of molecules, whereas in effector cells they held over 97%.

The CDR3 is 17 amino acids. The V gene lost 3 bases and the J gene lost 5 bases, with 22 bases spanning the gap. One entry per CDR3 protein, called by TCRdb with MiXCR from the PCR reads. The sample lists tens of thousands of distinct CDR3 sequences; approximately 18% were seen once. This chain connects TRBV12-3 or TRBV12-4 to TRBJ2-5; maybe TRBD2 (7 bases). Input material: naive CD8+ T cells from blood, with Jurkat cell RNA spiked in. Subset meaning: FACS-sorted CD8+CD4-CCR7+CD45RA+ naive T cells. This sequence was found in a human donor in good health. Some libraries in this study had Jurkat cell RNA spiked in. CDR3 DNA: TGTGCCAGCAGTTTTATGGGGGGGCGACTAGAAACGGAGACCCAGTACTTC. Its translation is CASSFMGGRLETETQYF.